Below are 24 T cell receptor beta chains sequenced from a single sample in a study of shared clonotypes between healthy human individuals. Naive CD8 cells comprised CD45RO-negative, CCR7-positively selected cells, excluding terminally differentiated effector memory CD45RA+ cells. Some clones are missing from TCRdb's copy, which holds only in-frame ones; the method was immunoSEQ multiplex PCR. The data contain about 820,000 clones, 92% of them seen just once; the ten biggest clones take up 24%. The sequencing input was naive CD8+ T cells sorted from blood. These receptors all come from a man under 40 in good health.

The rearrangement links TRBV28 to TRBJ2-7; possible D gene TRBD1, 7 bases. This CDR3 spans 19 amino acids. From germline, CDR1 is MDHEN and CDR2 SYDVKM. The V gene lost 1 base and the J gene lost 1 base, with 23 bases spanning the gap. DNA for the CDR3: TGTGCCAGCAGTTTATATTCATTGATGGAGGCGGGACAGTCCTACGAGCAGTACTTC. Protein product: CASSLYSLMEAGQSYEQYF. Based on the CDR3 plus reference TRBV28 and TRBJ2-7, the full variable domain is DVKVTQSSRYLVKRTGEKVFLECVQDMDHENMFWYRQDPGLGLRLIYFSYDVKMKEKGDIPEGYSVSREKKERFSLILESASTNQTSMYLCASSLYSLMEAGQSYEQYFGPGTRLTVT.

V usage is TRBV7-2 and J usage is TRBJ2-7; D uncertain. Germline V gives CDR1 SGHTA, CDR2 FQGNSA. Between the trimmed V and J ends, which lost 3 bases and 2 bases, there was a span of 8 bases. The CDR3 runs 13 residues. The CDR3 is CASSFYTTYEQYF. CDR3 nucleotide sequence: TGTGCCAGCAGCTTTTACACTACCTACGAGCAGTACTTC.

CDR3 amino acids: CASSQEQGAILETQYF. The CDR3 bases are TGCGCCAGCAGCCAAGAGCAGGGGGCTATCTTAGAGACCCAGTACTTC. V usage is TRBV4-1 and J usage is TRBJ2-5; TRBD1 aligns across 8 bases. Per the germline V gene, CDR1 is MGHRA and CDR2 is YSYEKL. CDR3 length equals 16 residues. V was pared by 0 bases and J by 4 bases, with 7 bases of the junction left unmatched.

V gene TRBV28 combines with J gene TRBJ2-7; possibly TRBD1 for D (6 bases). The CDR3 has 14 amino acids. V was trimmed by 2 bases and J by 2 bases, leaving 10 bases between them. CDR1 is MDHEN and CDR2 is SYDVKM in the germline V gene. The CDR3 nucleotides are TGTGCCAGCAGTTTAGCAGGGGAAACCTACGAGCAGTACTTC. This codes for CASSLAGETYEQYF.

The chain carries TRBV7-6 and TRBJ1-5, with D possibly matching TRBD1 (5 bases). Germline CDR1 and CDR2: SGHVS and FNYEAQ. V shed 3 bases and J shed 5 bases, with 14 bases lying between them. The CDR3 runs 15 residues. CDR3 in DNA: TGTGCCAGCAGCTTGGGGGGAGAATTGTATCAGCCCCAGCATTTT. Its translation is CASSLGGELYQPQHF.

The gene calls are TRBV9 and TRBJ2-4; 9 positions match TRBD2. Trimming cost V 4 bases and J 0 bases; bases outside gene matches: 5. Germline CDR1 reads SGDLS; CDR2 reads YYNGEE. The CDR3 runs to 16 residues. For the CDR3, the DNA is TGTGCCAGCAGCTTAGGACTAGCGTCAGCCAAAAACATTCAGTACTTC. It is translated as CASSLGLASAKNIQYF.

V and J are TRBV6-5 and TRBJ2-2, with D hard to call. The CDR3 extends over 13 amino acids. Germline V gene lookup returns CDR1 MNHEY and CDR2 SVGAGI. V was cut by 7 bases and J by 7 bases, with 13 bases left in between. Here the CDR3 reads CASTPLSGGELFF. The CDR3 bases are TGTGCCAGCACCCCCCTCTCCGGCGGGGAGCTGTTTTTT.

The rearrangement uses TRBV28 and TRBJ1-4, with a tentative D call TRBD1 (5 bases). Per the germline V gene, CDR1 is MDHEN and CDR2 is SYDVKM. There are 14 residues in the CDR3. V lost 1 base to trimming and J lost 6 bases, with 9 bases between them. CDR3 bases: TGTGCCAGCAGTTTATTGGGGGGGGATGAAAAACTGTTTTTT. Translating it yields CASSLLGGDEKLFF.

This clone was detected only once. V is TRBV7-9 and J is TRBJ2-2, with 8 bases matching TRBD1. V lost 2 bases and J lost 5; bases outside the gene matches: 7. This CDR3 region has 16 residues. Germline V lookup: CDR1 SEHNR, CDR2 FQNEAQ (reference sequence). CDR3 sequence reads: CASSLRAGGATGELFF. In DNA, the CDR3 is TGTGCCAGCAGCTTACGGGCAGGGGGCGCGACCGGGGAGCTGTTTTTT.

The V and J genes are TRBV10-3 and TRBJ1-1; tentative D call: TRBD1 (6 bases). With 6 bases removed from V and 0 bases from J, the gap between germline ends came to 17 bases. The CDR3 sequence is 16 residues long. Germline loops: CDR1 ENHRY, CDR2 SYGVKD. In nucleotides, the CDR3 is TGTGCCATCAGGCTGGGGGGCGCGGGAATGAACACTGAAGCTTTCTTT. Amino acid sequence: CAIRLGGAGMNTEAFF.

The chain couples TRBV15 to TRBJ2-2; the match to TRBD1 covers 7 bases. The germline CDR1 and CDR2 sequences are LNHNV and YYDKDF (reference sequence). This CDR3 has 15 amino acids. With 3 bases clipped from V and 7 bases from J, the junction kept 8 bases outside the gene matches. The CDR3 is CATSRDRLLGGELFF. CDR3 in DNA: TGTGCCACCAGCAGGGACAGGCTATTAGGCGGGGAGCTGTTTTTT. Full variable domain (outside the CDR3, taken from reference TRBV15 and TRBJ2-2): DAMVIQNPRYQVTQFGKPVTLSCSQTLNHNVMYWYQQKSSQAPKLLFHYYDKDFNNEADTPDNFQSRRPNTSFCFLDIRSPGLGDTAMYLCATSRDRLLGGELFFGEGSRLTVL.

The chain has TRBV4-1 and TRBJ2-1, with D possibly TRBD2 on 5 matching bases. CDR3 size: 15 residues. Per the germline V gene, CDR1 is MGHRA and CDR2 is YSYEKL. V lost 0 bases to trimming and J lost 8 bases, with 14 bases between them. This chain's CDR3 is CASSQEVAGRDEQFF. The CDR3 bases are TGCGCCAGCAGCCAAGAGGTGGCGGGTAGGGATGAGCAGTTCTTC.

CDR3 in DNA: TGTGCCAGCAGCGAGGACGTGAACACCGGGGAGCTGTTTTTT. This translates into CASSEDVNTGELFF. The chain employs TRBV7-6 and TRBJ2-2; D is unresolved. The V end was cut by 5 bases, the J end by 1 base, with 8 bases between. Germline V CDR1 and CDR2: SGHVS, FNYEAQ. The CDR3 is made up of 14 amino acids.

The chain uses TRBV27 and TRBJ2-7, with 8 bases matching TRBD2. Germline CDR1 is MNHEY and CDR2 is SMNVEV (reference sequence). V was clipped by 7 bases and J by 6 bases; unmatched bases: 8. The CDR3 runs 13 residues. CDR3 DNA sequence: TGTGCCAGCACAGAGAGCGGGAGCGTCGAGCAGTACTTC. Its translation is CASTESGSVEQYF.

The chain has TRBV21-1 and TRBJ2-4. TRBV21-1 is noted as a pseudogene. This CDR3 comprises 16 residues. In nucleotides, the CDR3 is TGTGCCAGCAGCTCCCGGGACCCAAGGTTCCTGGGCATTCAGTACTTC. Translated, it gives CASSSRDPRFLGIQYF.

The rearrangement joins TRBV9 to TRBJ2-1; maybe TRBD2 (5 bases). Germline CDR1 reads SGDLS; CDR2 reads YYNGEE. The CDR3 runs to 13 residues. V lost 5 bases, J lost 1 base, and 7 bases lay in between. This chain's CDR3 is CASSEGSYNEQFF. Written as DNA, the CDR3 is TGTGCCAGCAGTGAGGGTTCCTACAATGAGCAGTTCTTC.

CDR3 sequence reads: CASSPHNYEQYF. The CDR3 DNA reads TGTGCCAGCAGCCCCCATAATTACGAGCAGTACTTC. This rearrangement joins TRBV7-9 to TRBJ2-7, with D unresolved. The germline V gene encodes CDR1 SEHNR and CDR2 FQNEAQ (reference sequence). The CDR3 is 12 residues long. V lost 5 bases to trimming and J lost 4 bases, with 9 bases between them. The variable domain in full, completed from reference TRBV7-9 and TRBJ2-7, reads DTGVSQNPRHKITKRGQNVTFRCDPISEHNRLYWYRQTLGQGPEFLTYFQNEAQLEKSRLLSDRFSAERPKGSFSTLEIQRTEQGDSAMYLCASSPHNYEQYFGPGTRLTVT.

Turning to this clone: Other DNA sequences from this sample encode an identical CDR3 as well. The CDR3 region is CASSLSYNEQFF. The CDR3 bases are TGTGCCAGCAGCTTGAGTTACAATGAGCAGTTCTTC. V is TRBV7-9 and J is TRBJ2-1; D gene uncertain. V was clipped by 3 bases and J by 4 bases, with 4 bases between them. Germline-derived CDR1 and CDR2 are SEHNR and FQNEAQ (reference sequence). CDR3 length: 12 amino acids.

The CDR3 sequence is CASSFYSGGYNEQFF. CDR3 coding DNA: TGTGCCAGCAGCTTCTATAGCGGGGGATACAATGAGCAGTTCTTC. This sequence joins TRBV7-3 and TRBJ2-1; 9 nucleotides align to TRBD2. Losses at the gene ends were 3 bases for V and 4 bases for J; bases not matched to a gene: 4. The CDR3 totals 15 residues. CDR1 is SGHTA and CDR2 is FQGTGA in the germline V gene.

J is TRBJ1-1 and V is TRBV12-5, with 9 bases fitting TRBD1. V lost 0 bases and J lost 11; bases outside the gene matches: 10. Germline lookup yields CDR1 LGHNT and CDR2 FRNRAP. CDR3 length equals 15 residues. DNA of the CDR3: TGTGCTAGTGGTTTGGTACCCGGGACAGGGTTGTCGGCTTTCTTT. Its protein is CASGLVPGTGLSAFF.

The chain couples TRBV29-1 to TRBJ2-3; D call uncertain. Germline CDR1 reads SQVTM; CDR2 reads ANQGSEA. The CDR3 runs 11 residues. V gave up 4 bases and J gave up 6 bases, with 8 bases separating them. The CDR3 region has the DNA TGCAGCGTTGGGGCCGTGGATACGCAGTATTTT. It is translated as CSVGAVDTQYF.

The chain recombines TRBV7-6 with TRBJ2-7; 8 bases map to TRBD1. CDR3 length equals 15 residues. Germline loops: CDR1 SGHVS, CDR2 FNYEAQ. With 1 base clipped from V and 3 bases from J, the junction kept 5 bases outside the gene matches. CDR3 sequence (DNA): TGTGCCAGCAGCTTAGAGGTGACAGGGGTCTACGAGCAGTACTTC. Its translation is CASSLEVTGVYEQYF. Full variable domain (remainder filled in from reference TRBV7-6 and TRBJ2-7): GAGVSQSPRYKVTKRGQDVALRCDPISGHVSLYWYRQALGQGPEFLTYFNYEAQQDKSGLPNDRFSAERPEGSISTLTIQRTEQRDSAMYRCASSLEVTGVYEQYFGPGTRLTVT.

A single count supports this clone. The chain joins TRBV27 to TRBJ2-3, with D unclear. This CDR3 comprises 16 residues. Trimming shortened V by 8 bases and J by 2 bases, and 20 bases separated the two germline ends. Germline lookup yields CDR1 MNHEY and CDR2 SMNVEV (reference sequence). CDR3: CASRELSTSFTDTQYF. Written as DNA, the CDR3 is TGTGCCAGCCGTGAACTCTCGACCTCCTTCACAGATACGCAGTATTTT.

This sequence joins TRBV18 and TRBJ2-3; D uncertain. CDR3 length equals 15 residues. Trimming left V 7 bases short and J 2 bases short, with 16 bases between. Germline V lookup: CDR1 KGHSH, CDR2 LQKENI. DNA for the CDR3: TGTGCCAGCTGCAGTGGGGTACCAGCCACAGATACGCAGTATTTT. The encoded protein is CASCSGVPATDTQYF.